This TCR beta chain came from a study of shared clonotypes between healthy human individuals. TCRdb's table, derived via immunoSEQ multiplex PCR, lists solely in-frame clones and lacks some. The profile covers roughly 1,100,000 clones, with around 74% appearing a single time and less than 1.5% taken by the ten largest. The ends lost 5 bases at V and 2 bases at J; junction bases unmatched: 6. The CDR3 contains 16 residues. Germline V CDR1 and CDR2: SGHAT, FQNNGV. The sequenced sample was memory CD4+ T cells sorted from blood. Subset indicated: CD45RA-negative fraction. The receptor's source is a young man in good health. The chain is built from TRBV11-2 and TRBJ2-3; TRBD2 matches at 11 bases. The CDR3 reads CASSQTSGGPTDTQYF. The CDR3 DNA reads TGTGCCAGCAGCCAAACTAGCGGGGGACCCACAGATACGCAGTATTTT.